The 32 T cell receptor beta chains presented below share a single source sample, sequenced in a study of blood T cell repertoires in COVID-19. Data came from immunoSEQ multiplex PCR; TCRdb stores just in-frame clones and leaves some out. The profile shows 150,000 to 200,000 clones, over 70% of them singletons. The material sequenced was PBMCs or T cells enriched from blood (not recorded which). Receptors were obtained from a man aged 50-59 years who had recovered from COVID-19.

The chain has TRBV3-1 (or the pseudogene TRBV3-2) and TRBJ1-4; 7 bases agree with TRBD1. The V segment lost 4 bases and the J segment 5 bases; nucleotides outside the gene matches: 10. Per the germline V gene, CDR1 is LGHDT and CDR2 is YNNKEL (reference sequence). The CDR3 is made up of 16 amino acids. In nucleotides, the CDR3 is TGTGCCAGCAGCCTACTGACAGGGACGTTAAATGAAAAACTGTTTTTT. Its translation: CASSLLTGTLNEKLFF.

This chain connects TRBV29-1 to TRBJ2-7, with a weak D call TRBD2 (6 bases). Trimming pared 4 bases from V and 5 bases from J, leaving 15 bases between. Germline V lookup: CDR1 SQVTM, CDR2 ANQGSEA. This CDR3 spans 13 amino acids. The CDR3 region is CSVVQAGYDEQYF. The CDR3 nucleotides are TGCAGCGTTGTGCAGGCGGGGTACGACGAGCAGTACTTC.

This clone was seen a handful of times. The chain joins TRBV9 to TRBJ1-2, with 9 bases fitting TRBD1. Looked up from germline, CDR1 is SGDLS and CDR2 is YYNGEE. This CDR3 spans 15 amino acids. The V and J ends lost 4 bases and 1 base, in that order; junction bases with no gene match: 5. In nucleotides, the CDR3 is TGTGCCAGCAGCCCGGGGGGACAGGGTAACTATGGCTACACCTTC. Translation gives CASSPGGQGNYGYTF.

The chain couples TRBV7-9 to TRBJ2-6, with D uncertain. The CDR3 has 13 residues. V lost 10 bases to trimming and J lost 0 bases, with 7 bases between them. Germline CDR1 is SEHNR and CDR2 is FQNEAQ (reference sequence). In nucleotides, the CDR3 is TGTGCCATCTCCCCCTCTGGGGCCAACGTCCTGACTTTC. It is translated as CAISPSGANVLTF.

This clone was counted a few times. The chain has TRBV12-3 or TRBV12-4 and TRBJ2-1; 7 nucleotides match TRBD2. V trimming: 3 bases; J trimming: 6 bases; junction bases outside the gene matches: 2. The CDR3 is 13 residues long. The CDR3 bases are TGTGCCAGCAGTTTGGGAGGGTTCAATGAGCAGTTCTTC. Its protein is CASSLGGFNEQFF.

CDR3 bases: TGTGCCAGCAGTTCTCGGACTAGCGGGATTGGAGGAAACATTCAGTACTTC. Protein product: CASSSRTSGIGGNIQYF. The gene calls are TRBV28 and TRBJ2-4; 12 nucleotides match TRBD2. Per the germline V gene, CDR1 is MDHEN and CDR2 is SYDVKM. The V segment lost 4 bases and the J segment 6 bases; nucleotides outside the gene matches: 10. This CDR3 region has 17 residues.

The CDR3 DNA sequence: TGTGCCATCAGTGAGTCTAGCACTCCTAACTATGGCTACACCTTC. Translation gives CAISESSTPNYGYTF. This rearrangement joins TRBV10-3 to TRBJ1-2; D ambiguous. Trimming pared 0 bases from V and 0 bases from J, leaving 8 bases between. Germline V CDR1 and CDR2: ENHRY, SYGVKD. CDR3 length equals 15 residues.

This chain links TRBV28 with TRBJ2-6, with D hard to call. Germline lookup yields CDR1 MDHEN and CDR2 SYDVKM. Trimming removed 4 bases at V and 4 bases at J, with 5 bases between. This CDR3 comprises 13 residues. The CDR3 sequence: CASSSGGANVLTF. CDR3 nucleotide sequence: TGTGCCAGCAGTTCAGGAGGGGCCAACGTCCTGACTTTC.

V gene TRBV5-1 combines with J gene TRBJ1-4, with no clear D. In germline, CDR1 is SGHRS, CDR2 YFSETQ. Trimming cost V 4 bases and J 3 bases, with 10 bases left between them. CDR3 size: 14 residues. The CDR3: CASSVGRSNEKLFF. The DNA for the CDR3 is TGCGCCAGCAGCGTAGGGAGGTCTAATGAAAAACTGTTTTTT.

The chain is built from TRBV5-5 and TRBJ1-2; D gene unclear. Trimming took off 3 bases at V and 3 bases at J, with 18 bases between the two ends. Germline CDR1 reads SGHKS; CDR2 reads YYEKEE (reference sequence). The CDR3 contains 16 residues. CDR3 amino acids: CASSSRGEGYDYGYTF. Here the CDR3 DNA reads TGTGCCAGCAGCTCTCGTGGGGAGGGATATGACTATGGCTACACCTTC.

The chain uses TRBV7-9 and TRBJ2-2; weak D call: TRBD2 (6 bases). Trimming cost V 5 bases and J 6 bases, with 28 bases left between them. The CDR3 loop spans 19 amino acids. Germline CDR1 SEHNR, CDR2 FQNEAQ (reference sequence). The CDR3 sequence: CASSAPGRVLSGYAGELFF. CDR3 coding DNA: TGTGCCAGCAGCGCTCCGGGACGGGTACTAAGCGGGTACGCCGGGGAGCTGTTTTTT.

This chain connects TRBV6-1 to TRBJ2-7; 14 bases line up with TRBD2. The germline gives CDR1 MNHNS, CDR2 SASEGT. The CDR3 consists of 16 residues. With 3 bases clipped from V and 5 bases from J, the junction kept 6 bases outside the gene matches. CDR3 nucleotide sequence: TGTGCCAGCAGTGACCCCGGACTAGCGGGAGGAGACGAGCAGTACTTC. The encoded protein is CASSDPGLAGGDEQYF.

The gene calls are TRBV28 and TRBJ1-4, with D maybe TRBD1 (5 bases). The germline gives CDR1 MDHEN, CDR2 SYDVKM. The CDR3 length is 14 residues. Trimming shortened V by 1 base and J by 6 bases, and 9 bases separated the two germline ends. For the CDR3, the DNA is TGTGCCAGCAGTTTATTCCAGGGCTATGAAAAACTGTTTTTT. Its translation: CASSLFQGYEKLFF.

The chain recombines TRBV11-2 with TRBJ1-3; D possibly corresponds to TRBD1 (5 bases). CDR1 and CDR2 from the germline V gene are SGHAT and FQNNGV. The CDR3 loop spans 15 amino acids. The V end was cut by 7 bases, the J end by 3 bases, with 16 bases between. CDR3 in amino acids: CASTRSGGGGNTIYF. Here the CDR3 DNA reads TGTGCCAGCACCAGGTCGGGGGGAGGTGGAAACACCATATATTTT.

V and J are TRBV3-1 (or the pseudogene TRBV3-2) and TRBJ1-2; no firm D call. Germline V gives CDR1 LGHDT, CDR2 YNNKEL (reference sequence). This CDR3 spans 13 amino acids. V was pared by 5 bases and J by 3 bases, with 10 bases between. The CDR3 reads CASSDIRDYGYTF. CDR3 nucleotides: TGTGCCAGCAGCGATATTCGCGACTATGGCTACACCTTC.

The chain links TRBV7-9 to TRBJ2-3, with 7 positions matching TRBD1. Germline V gene sequence: CDR1 SEHNR, CDR2 FQNEAQ (reference sequence). The CDR3 extends over 16 amino acids. V gave up 4 bases and J gave up 3 bases; unmatched junction bases: 10. CDR3 amino acids: CASSSNAGTVTDTQYF. The CDR3, as DNA: TGTGCCAGCAGCTCGAACGCCGGGACAGTTACAGATACGCAGTATTTT.

This sequence joins TRBV28 and TRBJ1-3; D perhaps matches TRBD1 (5 bases). Germline V CDR1 and CDR2: MDHEN, SYDVKM. The CDR3 extends over 13 amino acids. V was clipped by 7 bases and J by 2 bases, with 9 bases between them. Written as DNA, the CDR3 is TGTGCCAGCATTCGGGGGACTGGAAACACCATATATTTT. Protein sequence: CASIRGTGNTIYF.

This clone was observed once. This rearrangement joins TRBV5-6 to TRBJ2-7; D might be TRBD2 (7 bases). Germline CDR1 SGHDT, CDR2 YYEEEE. The ends were cut back, 0 bases at V and 3 bases at J, with 22 bases in the middle. This CDR3 comprises 18 residues. This CDR3 reads CASSLVVGGGVVDYEQYF. CDR3 bases: TGTGCCAGCAGCTTGGTGGTAGGCGGGGGCGTCGTCGACTACGAGCAGTACTTC.

Here the CDR3 DNA reads TGTGCCAGCAGTGAATTTCTATCTGGCTACACCTTC. The encoded protein is CASSEFLSGYTF. The genes are TRBV6-1 and TRBJ1-2; D is ambiguous. This CDR3 is 12 amino acids long. CDR1 and CDR2 from the germline V gene are MNHNS and SASEGT. The germline V and J ends were trimmed by 2 bases and 7 bases, with 8 bases remaining between them.

This sequence joins TRBV7-8 and TRBJ2-7, with TRBD2 matching over 7 bases. V dropped 7 bases and J dropped 0; count of bases not matched to a gene: 9. Germline CDR1 reads SGHVS; CDR2 reads FQNEAQ. The CDR3 has 15 residues. DNA for the CDR3: TGTGCCAGCACCACGCGAGCGGGAACCTCCTACGAGCAGTACTTC. This translates into CASTTRAGTSYEQYF.

The V call is TRBV19, the J call TRBJ2-1; TRBD2 agrees at 8 bases. Losses at the gene ends were 6 bases for V and 3 bases for J; bases not matched to a gene: 7. This CDR3 has 15 amino acids. Germline assignment: CDR1 LNHDA and CDR2 SQIVND (reference sequence). The CDR3 loop reads CASREGGLVYNEQFF. DNA of the CDR3: TGTGCCAGTAGAGAGGGGGGACTAGTCTACAATGAGCAGTTCTTC.

The CDR3 DNA follows: TGTGCCACCAGTGATTCTACAGGGCACGAGCAGTACTTC. Protein product: CATSDSTGHEQYF. This chain uses TRBV24-1 with TRBJ2-7, with D possibly TRBD1 on 6 matching bases. CDR1 is KGHDR and CDR2 is SFDVKD in the germline V gene. The length of the CDR3 is 13 residues. Trimming took 2 bases from V and 5 from J, leaving 9 bases between them.

The chain combines TRBV19 with TRBJ2-7; 10 nucleotides align to TRBD1. Per germline, CDR1 LNHDA and CDR2 SQIVND (reference sequence). J was trimmed by 2 bases and V by 4 bases; bases with no gene match: 5. The CDR3 runs 15 residues. The CDR3 nucleotides read TGTGCCAGTAGTACCGGGACAGGGGCCACCTACGAGCAGTACTTC. Protein sequence: CASSTGTGATYEQYF.

A single count supports this clone. The CDR3 nucleotides are TGTGCCAGCAGCTTAATGGGAGGCTTCTCCGGAAACACCATATATTTT. It yields the protein CASSLMGGFSGNTIYF. V is TRBV7-8 and J is TRBJ1-3; no firm D call. The CDR3 has 16 amino acids. CDR1 is SGHVS and CDR2 is FQNEAQ in the germline V gene. Trimming shortened V by 2 bases and J by 4 bases, and 15 bases separated the two germline ends.

The rearrangement uses TRBV20-1 and TRBJ2-5; D possibly corresponds to TRBD1 (5 bases). Trimming took off 3 bases at V and 4 bases at J, with 12 bases between the two ends. In germline, CDR1 is DFQATT, CDR2 SNEGSKA (reference sequence). This CDR3 region has 13 residues. This CDR3 reads CSASSGKRETQYF. CDR3 nucleotide sequence: TGCAGTGCTAGTTCAGGGAAGAGAGAGACCCAGTACTTC.

The rearrangement links TRBV6-1 to TRBJ1-5, with 9 bases lining up with TRBD1. The CDR3 runs 14 residues. In germline, CDR1 is MNHNS, CDR2 SASEGT. V lost 3 bases, J lost 9 bases, and 6 bases stayed unmatched. CDR3: CASSDPGTGLPQHF. CDR3 DNA: TGTGCCAGCAGTGATCCCGGGACAGGGCTGCCCCAGCATTTT.

The gene calls are TRBV2 and TRBJ2-3; TRBD2 agrees at 8 bases. Germline trimming cut 4 bases from V and 8 bases from J; bases unmatched to any gene: 5. CDR1 SNHLY and CDR2 FYNNEI come from the germline V gene. The CDR3 runs 13 residues. The CDR3 loop is CASSASGGTTQYF. The CDR3 region has the DNA TGTGCCAGCAGTGCCAGCGGGGGAACTACGCAGTATTTT.

J is TRBJ1-2 and V is TRBV6-5; 7 bases align to TRBD1. CDR3 length equals 14 residues. Germline assignment: CDR1 MNHEY and CDR2 SVGAGI. V shed 0 bases, J shed 4 bases, and the junction held 2 bases outside the gene matches. The DNA for the CDR3 is TGTGCCAGCAGTTACTCGACAGGGTTCTATGGCTACACCTTC. Protein sequence: CASSYSTGFYGYTF.

The genes are TRBV28 and TRBJ2-1; the match to TRBD2 covers 13 bases. CDR1 MDHEN and CDR2 SYDVKM come from the germline V gene. Trimming removed 5 bases from V and 9 bases from J; junction bases left unmatched: 10. The CDR3 totals 16 residues. CDR3 in amino acids: CASSVPGLAGLGEQFF. The CDR3 coding sequence is TGTGCCAGCAGTGTTCCGGGACTAGCGGGGCTTGGTGAGCAGTTCTTC.

Only one count was recorded for this clone. This rearrangement joins TRBV9 to TRBJ1-1, with D possibly TRBD1 on 5 matching bases. V was shortened by 1 base and J by 1 base, with 11 bases between the two germline ends. CDR3 length equals 15 residues. Germline CDR1 reads SGDLS; CDR2 reads YYNGEE. The DNA for the CDR3 is TGTGCCAGCAGCGTACAGGGATCGGGGAACACTGAAGCTTTCTTT. The encoded protein is CASSVQGSGNTEAFF.

The chain links TRBV7-9 to TRBJ1-3; 8 nucleotides line up with TRBD1. V trimming: 5 bases; J trimming: 2 bases; junction bases outside the gene matches: 14. The CDR3 spans 18 residues. Germline CDR1 is SEHNR and CDR2 is FQNEAQ (reference sequence). The CDR3 region is CASSPLLPGGQAGNTIYF. In DNA, the CDR3 is TGTGCCAGCAGCCCGTTATTACCAGGGGGCCAGGCTGGAAACACCATATATTTT.

The chain employs TRBV7-9 and TRBJ2-5; D uncertain. V gave up 5 bases and J gave up 5 bases, with 15 bases separating them. Germline V lookup: CDR1 SEHNR, CDR2 FQNEAQ (reference sequence). The CDR3 has 14 residues. This chain's CDR3 is CASSEIRYFETQYF. CDR3 DNA: TGTGCCAGCAGCGAGATCCGGTATTTCGAGACCCAGTACTTC.